A single sample gave rise to the 15 T cell receptor beta chains below, sequenced in a study of control samples from healthy donors and cancer patients. Sequencing used immunoSEQ multiplex PCR; TCRdb keeps in-frame clones, though not all of them. The sample carries 150,000 or so clones, 80% to 95% recorded once. Sequences were obtained from blood. These receptors all come from a woman aged 30 to 39 in good health.

In this sample, this clone turned up once. The chain is built from TRBV3-1 (or the pseudogene TRBV3-2) and TRBJ1-2; tentatively, D is TRBD1 (5 bases). The germline CDR1 and CDR2 sequences are LGHDT and YNNKEL (reference sequence). V lost 2 bases and J lost 4, with 17 bases in between. This CDR3 spans 16 amino acids. The CDR3 spells CASSQSSGSRSYGYTF. CDR3 nucleotides: TGTGCCAGCAGCCAATCATCAGGGTCCCGTAGCTATGGCTACACCTTC.

The chain uses TRBV7-6 and TRBJ2-1; TRBD2 matches 11 bases. CDR1 is SGHVS, CDR2 FNYEAQ, per germline. The junction had 7 bases not matched to a gene; V was cut back by 4 bases and J by 2 bases. This CDR3 has 17 residues. The CDR3 is CASSSGLLAGAYNEQFF. CDR3 bases: TGTGCCAGCAGCTCAGGTTTACTAGCGGGAGCCTACAATGAGCAGTTCTTC.

This rearrangement joins TRBV18 to TRBJ1-6; maybe TRBD1 (6 bases). The CDR3 loop spans 16 amino acids. V dropped 1 base and J dropped 7 bases, with 14 bases sitting between them. Germline-derived CDR1 and CDR2 are KGHSH and LQKENI. CDR3 region: CASSPQQGGSNSPLHF. DNA of the CDR3: TGTGCCAGCTCACCACAACAGGGTGGGAGCAATTCACCCCTCCACTTT.

The chain recombines TRBV2 with TRBJ1-3, with D hard to call. Germline V gene sequence: CDR1 SNHLY, CDR2 FYNNEI. CDR3 length equals 13 residues. V lost 3 bases and J 1 base, leaving 4 bases between the germline ends. DNA of the CDR3: TGTGCCAGCAGTGAGGAGTCTGGAAACACCATATATTTT. It specifies CASSEESGNTIYF.

The chain links TRBV7-2 to TRBJ1-3; no definite D call. V was trimmed by 5 bases and J by 3 bases, leaving 11 bases between them. Per the germline V gene, CDR1 is SGHTA and CDR2 is FQGNSA. The CDR3 runs to 14 residues. The CDR3 sequence: CASSPGLLGNTIYF. The CDR3 DNA reads as TGTGCCAGCAGCCCCGGACTACTTGGAAACACCATATATTTT.

The chain employs TRBV27 and TRBJ1-5, with TRBD1 identical over 9 bases. V dropped 2 bases and J dropped 3; count of bases not matched to a gene: 5. CDR3 length: 16 amino acids. The germline V gene encodes CDR1 MNHEY and CDR2 SMNVEV (reference sequence). The CDR3 protein is CASSLGTGSFNQPQHF. DNA for the CDR3: TGTGCCAGCAGTTTAGGGACAGGGAGTTTCAATCAGCCCCAGCATTTT.

The CDR3 is CASTLGPSGAYQPQHF. The CDR3 coding sequence is TGTGCCAGCACCTTGGGGCCATCAGGCGCCTATCAGCCCCAGCATTTT. The chain employs TRBV2 and TRBJ1-5; D is possibly TRBD1 (5 bases). This CDR3 has 16 amino acids. The V end was cut by 7 bases, the J end by 5 bases, with 21 bases between. Looked up from germline, CDR1 is SNHLY and CDR2 is FYNNEI.

Written as DNA, the CDR3 is TGTGCCAGCACACTTCAGGTAGGGGAAGAAGCTTTCTTT. Translating it yields CASTLQVGEEAFF. The J gene is TRBJ1-1, the V gene TRBV7-9; tentatively, D is TRBD1 (5 bases). This CDR3 spans 13 amino acids. CDR1 is SEHNR and CDR2 is FQNEAQ in the germline V gene (reference sequence). V was pared by 7 bases and J by 8 bases, with 17 bases between.

This chain uses TRBV5-1 with TRBJ2-5; perhaps TRBD1 as D (6 bases). Per the germline V gene, CDR1 is SGHRS and CDR2 is YFSETQ. This CDR3 spans 14 amino acids. V lost 2 bases and J 2 bases, leaving 10 bases between the germline ends. The DNA of the CDR3 is TGCGCCAGCAGCTTACAGGGTACTCAAGAGACCCAGTACTTC. It encodes CASSLQGTQETQYF.

The V call is TRBV7-8, the J call TRBJ2-1, with a possible D match to TRBD1 (5 bases). Germline V gene lookup returns CDR1 SGHVS and CDR2 FQNEAQ. This CDR3 is 14 amino acids long. Trimming removed 1 base at V and 4 bases at J, with 8 bases between. CDR3 sequence (DNA): TGTGCCAGCAGCTTAGGGGGCTTATACAATGAGCAGTTCTTC. Its translation is CASSLGGLYNEQFF.

This chain uses TRBV28 with TRBJ1-5; 7 bases align to TRBD1. J lost 1 base, V lost 5 bases, and 2 bases had no gene match. Germline V gives CDR1 MDHEN, CDR2 SYDVKM. This CDR3 is built from 14 residues. The CDR3 is CASSGDSSNQPQHF. CDR3 bases: TGTGCCAGCAGTGGGGACAGCAGCAATCAGCCCCAGCATTTT.

The V and J genes are TRBV9 and TRBJ2-7; 10 bases line up with TRBD2. Per the germline V gene, CDR1 is SGDLS and CDR2 is YYNGEE. Trimming removed 0 bases from V and 0 bases from J; junction bases left unmatched: 3. The CDR3 extends over 16 amino acids. In nucleotides, the CDR3 is TGTGCCAGCAGCGTAGGGGGACTAGCGAGCTCCTACGAGCAGTACTTC. Protein sequence: CASSVGGLASSYEQYF.

This chain connects TRBV19 to TRBJ1-1; D is perhaps TRBD1 (6 bases). The V end lost 0 bases, the J end lost 5 bases, and 10 bases lay between the germline ends. CDR3 length equals 14 residues. Germline V CDR1 and CDR2: LNHDA, SQIVND (reference sequence). The CDR3 bases are TGTGCCAGTAGTATAGAGGGGGCGCATACTGAAGCTTTCTTT. Amino acids: CASSIEGAHTEAFF.

The chain's CDR3 is CASSLQGPPMNTEAFF. The CDR3 region has the DNA TGTGCCAGCAGCTTGCAGGGGCCACCAATGAACACTGAAGCTTTCTTT. This rearrangement joins TRBV5-5 to TRBJ1-1, with a possible D match to TRBD1 (6 bases). CDR3 size: 16 residues. Per germline, CDR1 SGHKS and CDR2 YYEKEE (reference sequence). The germline V and J ends were trimmed by 1 base and 0 bases, with 13 bases remaining between them. The whole variable domain, remainder taken from reference TRBV5-5 and TRBJ1-1, is DAGVTQSPTHLIKTRGQQVTLRCSPISGHKSVSWYQQVLGQGPQFIFQYYEKEERGRGNFPDRFSARQFPNYSSELNVNALLLGDSALYLCASSLQGPPMNTEAFFGQGTRLTVV.

This clone appeared a single time. At one end the junction does not follow the germline gene, possibly because of a read error. The rearrangement uses TRBV29-1 and TRBJ2-5, with D possibly TRBD2 on 6 matching bases. This CDR3 has 16 residues. Germline V gene sequence: CDR1 SQVTM, CDR2 ANQGSEA. The CDR3 DNA follows: TGCAGCGTTAAACTTCGGGAGACGTGGTACCAAGAGACCCGGTACTTC. Encoded protein: CSVKLRETWYQETRYF.